This TCR beta chain was observed in a study of radiotherapy plus CTLA-4 blockade in lung cancer. About the study: Patients showed objective responses in over 15% of cases, and disease control was achieved by over 25%. Study observations and caveats: According to reports, early shifts in blood T cell clones, alongside interferon-beta, forecast response most accurately. TCR clones from tumors expanded in blood after radiotherapy plus ipilimumab.

After removal of 7 bases from V and 3 bases from J, the junction contained 4 bases not matched to a gene. Germline loops: CDR1 SQVTM, CDR2 ANQGSEA. CDR3 length equals 14 residues. With ipilimumab providing CTLA-4 blockade, focal radiation was administered to patients who had chemo-refractory metastatic non-small-cell lung cancer. Profiled with immunoSEQ multiplex PCR; TCRdb holds only in-frame clones, not every one. The sample lists about 50,000 clones; 70% to 75% were seen once. About this clone: The antigen is not known.

This chain connects TRBV29-1 to TRBJ2-1; 12 nucleotides align to TRBD2. The receptor comes from a human donor with non-small cell lung cancer who had a complete response to radiotherapy plus ipilimumab. Material: peripheral blood, obtained from a patient treated with radiotherapy plus ipilimumab. CDR3 sequence: CSGRLAGVYNEQFF. The CDR3 nucleotides are TGCAGCGGCAGACTAGCGGGAGTCTACAATGAGCAGTTCTTC.